This TCR beta chain comes out of a study of a mutant IDH1 vaccine in newly diagnosed glioma. The wider study: Eight vaccinations went to patients in weeks 1, 3, 5, 7, 11, 15, 19, 23. Following radiotherapy alone, or alongside temozolomide cycles, vaccination was started after an interval of 4-6 weeks.

Sample time point: week 11, during vaccination. It was 300 ug of mutant IDH1 20-mer peptide that made up each vaccine dose, given with topical imiquimod. Donors' newly diagnosed IDH1-mutant WHO grade 3 or 4 astrocytomas lacked nuclear ATRX. V was pared by 4 bases and J by 2 bases, with 10 bases of the junction left unmatched. The CDR3 consists of 17 residues. Germline V CDR1 and CDR2: SGHVS, FQNEAQ. Study results and caveats: Researchers report vaccine-induced immune responses in roughly 93% of patients.

Details on this clone: Its antigen is as yet unknown.

Produced via immunoSEQ multiplex PCR; TCRdb's table is partial and in-frame only. The table lists about 39,000 clones, 75% to 90% of them singletons. The sequencing used peripheral blood mononuclear cells (PBMCs), collected from a glioma patient whose treatment included an IDH1 peptide vaccine. V gene TRBV7-8 combines with J gene TRBJ2-2; 7 bases agree with TRBD1. The receptor was derived from a woman under 40 with glioma. Some clones in this sample may be carry-over from other donors' samples. CDR3 sequence: CASSSSRDRANTGELFF. The CDR3 DNA follows: TGTGCCAGCAGCTCATCTCGGGACAGAGCAAACACCGGGGAGCTGTTTTTT.